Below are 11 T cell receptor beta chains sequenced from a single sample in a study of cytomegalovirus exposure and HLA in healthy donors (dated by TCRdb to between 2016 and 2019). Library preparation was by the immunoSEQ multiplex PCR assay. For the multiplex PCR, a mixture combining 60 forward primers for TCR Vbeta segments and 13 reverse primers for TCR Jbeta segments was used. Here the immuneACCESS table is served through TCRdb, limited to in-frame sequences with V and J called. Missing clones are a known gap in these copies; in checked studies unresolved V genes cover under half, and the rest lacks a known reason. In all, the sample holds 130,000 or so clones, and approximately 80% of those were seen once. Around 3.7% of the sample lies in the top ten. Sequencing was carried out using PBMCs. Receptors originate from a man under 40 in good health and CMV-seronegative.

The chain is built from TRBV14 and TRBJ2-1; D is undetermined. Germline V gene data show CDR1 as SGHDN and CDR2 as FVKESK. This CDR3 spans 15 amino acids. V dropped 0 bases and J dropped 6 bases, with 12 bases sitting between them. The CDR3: CASSQDSGWVNEQFF. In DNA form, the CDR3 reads TGTGCCAGCAGCCAAGATTCAGGCTGGGTCAATGAGCAGTTCTTC.

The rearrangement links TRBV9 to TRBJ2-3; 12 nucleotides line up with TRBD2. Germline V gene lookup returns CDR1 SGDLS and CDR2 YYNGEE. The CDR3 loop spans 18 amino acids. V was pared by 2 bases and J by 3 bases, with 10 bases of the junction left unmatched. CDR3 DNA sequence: TGTGCCAGCAGCGTCCCTAGCGGGGGGGAAAGAATTACAGATACGCAGTATTTT. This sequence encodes CASSVPSGGERITDTQYF. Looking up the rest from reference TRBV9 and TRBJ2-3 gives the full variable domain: DSGVTQTPKHLITATGQRVTLRCSPRSGDLSVYWYQQSLDQGLQFLIQYYNGEERAKGNILERFSAQQFPDLHSELNLSSLELGDSALYFCASSVPSGGERITDTQYFGPGTRLTVL.

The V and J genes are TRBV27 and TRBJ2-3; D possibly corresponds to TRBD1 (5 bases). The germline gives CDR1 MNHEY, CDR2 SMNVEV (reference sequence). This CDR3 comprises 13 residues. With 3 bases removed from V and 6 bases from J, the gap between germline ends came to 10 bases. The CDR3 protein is CASSFTWGDTQYF. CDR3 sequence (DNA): TGTGCCAGCAGTTTCACCTGGGGCGATACGCAGTATTTT.

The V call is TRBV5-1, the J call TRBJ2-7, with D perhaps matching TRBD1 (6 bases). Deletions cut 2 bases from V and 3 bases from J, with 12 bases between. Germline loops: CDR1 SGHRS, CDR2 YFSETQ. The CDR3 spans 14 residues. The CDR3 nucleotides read TGCGCCAGCAGCTTCGACACAGGGTACTACGAGCAGTACTTC. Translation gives CASSFDTGYYEQYF. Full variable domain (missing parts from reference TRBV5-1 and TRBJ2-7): KAGVTQTPRYLIKTRGQQVTLSCSPISGHRSVSWYQQTPGQGLQFLFEYFSETQRNKGNFPGRFSGRQFSNSRSEMNVSTLELGDSALYLCASSFDTGYYEQYFGPGTRLTVT.

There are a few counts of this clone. CDR3 sequence reads: CAWSRIGGEKLFF. In DNA, the CDR3 is TGTGCCTGGAGTAGGATCGGCGGGGAAAAACTGTTTTTT. The J gene is TRBJ1-4, the V gene TRBV30, with D unresolved. Germline assignment: CDR1 GTSNPN and CDR2 SVGIG (reference sequence). The CDR3 extends over 13 amino acids. Trimming removed 2 bases at V and 8 bases at J, with 12 bases between.

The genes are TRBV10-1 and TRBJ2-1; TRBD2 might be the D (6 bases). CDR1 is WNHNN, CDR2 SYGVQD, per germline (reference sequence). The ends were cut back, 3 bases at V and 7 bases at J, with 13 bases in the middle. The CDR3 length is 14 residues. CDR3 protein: CASSDPSEGNEQFF. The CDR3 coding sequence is TGCGCCAGCAGTGACCCTAGCGAGGGGAATGAGCAGTTCTTC.

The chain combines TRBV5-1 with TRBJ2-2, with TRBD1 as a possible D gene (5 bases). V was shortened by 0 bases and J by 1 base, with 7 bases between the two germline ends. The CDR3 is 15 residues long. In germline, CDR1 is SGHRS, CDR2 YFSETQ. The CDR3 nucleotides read TGCGCCAGCAGCTTGGGAGACAGGAACACCGGGGAGCTGTTTTTT. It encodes CASSLGDRNTGELFF.

CDR3 residues: CASRLQGSQPQHF. The CDR3 nucleotides read TGTGCCAGCAGGCTCCAGGGTTCACAGCCCCAGCATTTT. V and J are TRBV28 and TRBJ1-5; the D gene is possibly TRBD1 (5 bases). V was shortened by 6 bases and J by 7 bases, with 13 bases between the two germline ends. Germline values: CDR1 MDHEN, CDR2 SYDVKM. The CDR3 sequence is 13 residues long. Variable domain in full (rest from reference TRBV28 and TRBJ1-5): DVKVTQSSRYLVKRTGEKVFLECVQDMDHENMFWYRQDPGLGLRLIYFSYDVKMKEKGDIPEGYSVSREKKERFSLILESASTNQTSMYLCASRLQGSQPQHFGDGTRLSIL.

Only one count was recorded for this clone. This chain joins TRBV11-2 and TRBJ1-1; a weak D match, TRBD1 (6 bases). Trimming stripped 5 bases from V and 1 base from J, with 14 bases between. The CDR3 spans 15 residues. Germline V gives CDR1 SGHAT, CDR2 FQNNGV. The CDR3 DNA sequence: TGTGCCAGCAGCCCTAGCGGGGGCTGGAACACTGAAGCTTTCTTT. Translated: CASSPSGGWNTEAFF.

This CDR3 reads CASSVSQGNTEAFF. Here the CDR3 DNA reads TGTGCCAGCAGCGTTTCGCAGGGGAACACTGAAGCTTTCTTT. The gene calls are TRBV9 and TRBJ1-1; D is perhaps TRBD1 (5 bases). CDR3 length: 14 amino acids. Germline assignment: CDR1 SGDLS and CDR2 YYNGEE. V lost 2 bases to trimming and J lost 1 base, with 9 bases between them.

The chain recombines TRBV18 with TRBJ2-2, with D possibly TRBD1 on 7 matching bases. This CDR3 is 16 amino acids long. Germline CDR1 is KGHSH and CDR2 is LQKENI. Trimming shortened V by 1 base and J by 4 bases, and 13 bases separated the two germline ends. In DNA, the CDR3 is TGTGCCAGCTCACCACAGGAGGGGGCGCGCACCGGGGAGCTGTTTTTT. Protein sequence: CASSPQEGARTGELFF.